This T cell receptor (beta chain) was profiled in a study of blood T cells in healthy people across ages. Whole-study context: Capturing about one barcoded beta molecule per two T cells was achieved by template switching. Broader study findings: Roughly linear declines in TCR beta diversity per million T cells occurred with age. The study could not conclusively compare naive and antigen-experienced cells, given its unsorted PBMCs.

Worth noting for this clonotype: Antigen unknown. Relative to the germline gene, one junction end is altered; a read error may explain this.

The CDR3 is 13 amino acids. Germline V CDR1 and CDR2: LNHNV, YYDKDF (reference sequence). With a J-beta primer mix and a sample-barcoded 5' primer, a second PCR ran about 6 to 11 cycles. TCRdb analysed the 5' RACE reads with MiXCR anew, one entry per CDR3 protein. Counted here are roughly 800,000 distinct CDR3 sequences, roughly 64% occurring once; the ten biggest clones make up approximately 20%. Input material: blood. This chain uses TRBV15 with TRBJ2-6; possible D gene TRBD1, 5 bases. The receptor was derived from a man aged 30 to 39 in good health. This CDR3 reads CATSRVGANVPTF. CDR3 coding DNA: TGTGCCACCAGCAGGGTTGGGGCCAACGTCCCGACTTTC.